This T cell receptor beta chain derives from a study of regulatory T cells in long-lasting Graves disease. Both iRepertoire HTBI primers and Arm-PCR of CDR3 regions were used to build the TCR beta libraries. TCRdb recomputed calls from the multiplex PCR reads with MiXCR, one row per CDR3 protein. The sample includes about 610,000 distinct CDR3 sequences, roughly 16% of them seen just once. This clonotype has at least ten counts. The CDR3 has 12 residues. V was pared by 1 base and J by 10 bases, with 6 bases of the junction left unmatched. Germline CDR1 and CDR2: DFQATT and SNEGSKA (reference sequence). Time point given: newly diagnosed GD, antithyroid drugs for less than 3 months. PBMCs provided the RNA from which the TCR library was made. These data are also associated with another study on T cells in Graves' hyperthyroidism and ophthalmopathy. That report adds: HTBI primers were the set used in a first-round RT-PCR of the TCR CDR3.

The chain carries TRBV20-1 and TRBJ2-5; TRBD2 agrees at 7 bases. Sequencing was performed on peripheral blood mononuclear cells (PBMCs), taken at new diagnosis, from a patient treated with antithyroid drugs. This clonotype was sampled from a young man with Graves disease. The CDR3 is CSARGGGRDQYF. In DNA, the CDR3 is TGCAGTGCTAGAGGGGGGGGTAGGGACCAGTACTTC.